This TCR beta chain was retrieved from a study of blood T cells in healthy people across ages. As to this clonotype: Its antigen is undetermined.

The study, taken as a whole, reports: Both higher diversity and more naive CD4+ cells marked long-lived donors when set against aged donors. Observed TCR beta diversity per million T cells went down as age went up. This fall followed a roughly linear course with age.

Primed by a sample-barcoded 5' primer and a J-beta primer mix, a second PCR proceeded for about 6 to 12 cycles. Each cDNA molecule was tagged by a template-switch adaptor with 12 random nucleotides. TCRdb itself ran the 5' RACE reads through MiXCR, one entry per CDR3 protein. The sample holds approximately 680,000 distinct CDR3 sequences, about 30% seen once. Per sample, extraction of total RNA gave at least 5.5 micrograms in every case. Germline V gives CDR1 DFQATT, CDR2 SNEGSKA (reference sequence). V lost 1 base and J lost 5; bases outside the gene matches: 5. The CDR3 has 15 amino acids. The sample was blood. The TCR originated in an elderly woman in good health. The V and J genes are TRBV20-1 and TRBJ2-1; TRBD1 matches 10 bases. DNA for the CDR3: TGCAGTGCTAGAGCAGGGGACAGGGGCGACAATGAGCAGTTCTTC. As protein: CSARAGDRGDNEQFF.